This T cell receptor beta chain derives from a study of identical twins. TCRdb reprocessed the 5' RACE reads with MiXCR, giving one entry per CDR3 protein. The table includes 200,000 to 250,000 distinct CDR3 sequences, 5.5% to 7% detected once. The CDR3 has 14 amino acids. The V end was cut by 7 bases, the J end by 0 bases, with 12 bases between. Many counts were recorded for this clonotype. Its antigen is as yet unknown. Overall study findings and caveats: Model-predicted out-of-frame TCR alpha sharing fell below observed values in monozygotic twins. Conclusions rested on cross-sectional statistics rather than following the same donors.

The same data also went into a second study, on yellow fever vaccine responses in identical twins.

The chain joins TRBV12-3 or TRBV12-4 to TRBJ2-5; D assignment may be TRBD1 or TRBD2 (5 bases each). The TCR sequence derives from a woman under 30 in good health. What was sequenced was memory (CD45RO+) T cells sorted from blood. For the CDR3, the DNA is TGTGCCAGCAAAATACGGGACCACCAAGAGACCCAGTACTTC. Protein: CASKIRDHQETQYF.